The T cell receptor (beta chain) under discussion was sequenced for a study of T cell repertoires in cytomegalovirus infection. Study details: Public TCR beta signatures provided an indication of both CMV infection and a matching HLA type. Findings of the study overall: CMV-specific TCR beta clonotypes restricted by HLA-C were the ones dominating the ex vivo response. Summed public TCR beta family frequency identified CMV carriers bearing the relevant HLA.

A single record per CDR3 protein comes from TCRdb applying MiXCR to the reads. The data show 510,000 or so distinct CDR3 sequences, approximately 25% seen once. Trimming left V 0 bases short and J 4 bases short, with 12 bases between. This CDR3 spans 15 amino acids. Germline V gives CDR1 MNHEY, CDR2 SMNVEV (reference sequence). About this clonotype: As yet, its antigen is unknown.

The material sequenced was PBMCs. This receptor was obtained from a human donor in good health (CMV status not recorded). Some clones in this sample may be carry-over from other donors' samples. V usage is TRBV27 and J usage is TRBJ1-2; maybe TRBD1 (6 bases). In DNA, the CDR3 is TGTGCCAGCAGTTTATCGAAGGAAGGGGGCTATGGCTACACCTTC. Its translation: CASSLSKEGGYGYTF.